These T cell receptor beta chains were read from a single sample in a study of long-term antiretroviral therapy in people with HIV. This table comes from immunoSEQ multiplex PCR, and its TCRdb copy is limited to in-frame clones, with some not included. Of 20,000 to 25,000 clones listed, roughly 80% are singletons. The source material was unsorted PBMCs, sampled 0.5 years before starting antiretroviral therapy. Receptors originate from a man between 40 and 49 years old with HIV. CDR3s include the opening cysteine and the closing phenylalanine or tryptophan. A D gene is named only where the DNA matches it firmly. The size field is filled for only some rows; it gives once, few, many or a size class.

j_call d_call clone_size v_call cdr3_aa cdr3_nt
TRBJ2-5 - - TRBV4-3 CASSQDWQGLETQYF TGCGCCAGCAGCCAAGATTGGCAGGGGCTCGAGACCCAGTACTTC
TRBJ1-5 - - TRBV9 CASSVWGDSNQPQHF TGTGCCAGCAGCGTGTGGGGGGATAGCAATCAGCCCCAGCATTTT
TRBJ2-7 - - TRBV7-2 CASSLGQGAYEQYF TGTGCCAGCAGCTTAGGGCAGGGAGCCTACGAGCAGTACTTC
TRBJ2-3 TRBD1 - TRBV28 CASSPTGANTDTQYF TGTGCCAGCAGTCCCACAGGGGCGAACACAGATACGCAGTATTTT
TRBJ2-7 - - TRBV21-1 CASSRTAPYEQYF TGTGCCAGCAGCCGGACTGCTCCCTACGAGCAGTACTTC
TRBJ2-1 TRBD1 once TRBV11-2 CASSSWPLTGTGAYNEQFF TGTGCCAGCAGCTCATGGCCGTTAACCGGGACAGGGGCTTACAATGAGCAGTTCTTC
TRBJ1-2 TRBD1 - TRBV30 CAWESDRGLYGYTF TGTGCCTGGGAATCCGACAGGGGGCTTTATGGCTACACCTTC
TRBJ1-1 - - TRBV7-2 CASSLEVLAAEAFF TGTGCCAGCAGCTTAGAAGTCTTAGCCGCTGAAGCTTTCTTT
TRBJ2-1 - - TRBV28 CASSFSGLAYNEQFF TGTGCCAGCAGTTTCTCGGGACTGGCCTACAATGAGCAGTTCTTC
TRBJ2-5 TRBD2 - TRBV18 CASSPTGGRETQYF TGTGCCAGCTCCCCAACGGGGGGAAGGGAGACCCAGTACTTC
TRBJ1-4 - - TRBV30 CAWSVSVGRAPNEKLFF TGTGCCTGGAGTGTAAGCGTAGGGAGGGCCCCCAATGAAAAACTGTTTTTT
TRBJ1-6 - - TRBV11-1 CASSGQLNSPLHF TGTGCCTCATCTGGGCAGTTAAATTCACCCCTCCACTTT
TRBJ2-5 - - TRBV5-1 CASTAEVLDTGETQYF TGCGCCAGTACCGCCGAGGTCCTAGACACTGGAGAGACCCAGTACTTC
TRBJ2-5 TRBD1 - TRBV11-2 CASSLSGGDRGRGETQYF TGTGCCAGCAGCTTATCGGGCGGGGACAGGGGTCGCGGGGAGACCCAGTACTTC
TRBJ1-4 - - TRBV5-1 CASSLAKANEKLFF TGCGCCAGCAGCTTGGCGAAAGCTAATGAAAAACTGTTTTTT
TRBJ2-7 TRBD2 - TRBV29-1 CSVGGGPNYEQYF TGCAGCGTTGGCGGGGGGCCAAACTACGAGCAGTACTTC